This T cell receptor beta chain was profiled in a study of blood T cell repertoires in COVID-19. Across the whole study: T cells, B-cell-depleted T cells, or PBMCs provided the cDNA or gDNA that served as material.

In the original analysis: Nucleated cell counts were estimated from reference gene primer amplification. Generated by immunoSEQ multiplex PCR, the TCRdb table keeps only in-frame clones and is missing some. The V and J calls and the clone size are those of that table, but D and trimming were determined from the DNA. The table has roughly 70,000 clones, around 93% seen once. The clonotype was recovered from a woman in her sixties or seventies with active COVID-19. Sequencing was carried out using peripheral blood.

CDR3 sequence reads: CASRVRYTDTQYF. CDR3 coding DNA: TGTGCCAGCAGGGTCCGGTACACAGATACGCAGTATTTT. J is TRBJ2-3 and V is TRBV28; D ambiguous. Germline assignment: CDR1 MDHEN and CDR2 SYDVKM. The CDR3 length is 13 residues. V shed 6 bases and J shed 2 bases, with 9 bases lying between them.